This TCR beta chain was sequenced during a study of Ad26.COV2.S vaccination and SARS-CoV-2 variants (dated by TCRdb to the early 2020s). Context from the whole study: Vaccine-arm donors came from COV1001, a multicentre, randomized, double-blind, placebo-controlled phase I-IIa trial of Ad26.COV2.S in healthy adults. Ad26.COV2.S was administered intramuscularly at a dose of 5x10^10 or 1x10^11 viral particles, either as one shot or as two shots given 56 days apart. The specificity and breadth of SARS-CoV-2-reactive T cell receptors after Ad26.COV2.S vaccination were assessed by TCRbeta repertoire sequencing. The TCR-sequenced set comprised approximately 32 samples: approximately 19 Ad26.COV2.S vaccine recipients, 5 placebo recipients and 8 SARS-CoV-2 convalescent individuals. Trial participants were randomized into five groups of five, in which low-dose or high-dose Ad26.COV2.S was given once or twice, or placebo was given on both occasions. Throughout the experiments and outcome assessment, investigators stayed blinded to trial group allocation. Overall results and qualifications from the work: The authors noted that the TCR breadth and depth analyses may have underestimated total T cell responses. Spike-specific TCR breadth was higher in Ad26.COV2.S recipients than in placebo recipients (P = 0.0014). After vaccination, substantial breadth of spike-specific CD8+ and CD4+ T cell responses was reported. The study lacked the statistical power to compare responses across vaccine doses or regimens. Vaccine and placebo recipients had comparable non-spike TCR breadth, which fits with the vaccine containing only spike.

The intended sense of this specimen's treatment or condition label: 15 to 20 received Ad26.COV2.S at low or high dose, single or two shots; about 5 received placebo; per-sample allocation not given. Repertoires of vaccine and placebo recipients were sequenced from samples collected on day 63 after the first injection. Between 29 July and 7 August 2020, Cohort 1b enrolled 20 to 30 adults aged 18-55 years at one site in Boston, USA. Ad26.COV2.S consisted of a replication-incompetent adenovirus type 26 vector by which a prefusion-stabilized SARS-CoV-2 spike protein from the original Wuhan strain was expressed. As regards this clone: Its antigen remains undetermined. The record has no base qualities; no much larger clone is one base away.

The immunoSEQ Assay was used to sequence TCRbeta CDR3 regions. After extraction, genomic DNA underwent amplification by bias-controlled multiplex PCR, followed by high-throughput sequencing. The authors' analysis ran thus. To quantify the absolute abundance of every unique TCRbeta CDR3 region, sequences were collapsed and filtered. Usable DNA was measured by amplifying reference genes present in all nucleated cells, and TCRbeta template counts were normalized to that usable DNA to estimate T cell fraction. Repertoire TCRs were annotated as SARS-CoV-2-specific when V gene, CDR3 amino acid sequence and J gene were exactly matched to a known reactive TCR set. The reference SARS-CoV-2 TCR set was obtained from MIRA and was filtered for enrichment in COVID-19-positive ImmuneCODE repertoires, whereby public or cross-reactive TCRs were removed. Drawing on the MIRA antigens, annotated TCRs were analysed further at the level of specific ORF or position within ORF. Breadth was defined as annotated unique rearrangements over total unique productive rearrangements; depth was the summed frequency of those rearrangements. Two-sided Wilcoxon rank-sum tests were applied when comparing TCR breadth between groups. TCRdb holds this immuneACCESS table with in-frame rearrangements only. Some clones are missing; in checked studies, unresolved V genes explain under half, and the rest has no known cause. The V and J calls and clone size were taken over from that table, and D and trimming were inferred from the DNA. The sample yields about 480,000 clones; around nine tenths were counted once. The ten largest clones take up roughly 13% of the sample.

Based on the germline V gene, the CDR1 and CDR2 sequences are SGHVS and FQNEAQ. Trimming takes 2 bases from V and 4 bases from J, and the germline ends sit 12 bases apart. The cysteine opens and the phenylalanine closes a CDR3 of 14 amino acids. Just the 42-base CDR3 DNA is kept, in frame starting at base 1. The receptor chain draws on TRBV7-8 and TRBJ2-7; the D gene is possibly TRBD1 or TRBD2, each agreeing over 5 bases. The TCR sequence derives from a person aged 18-65 years who received the Ad26.COV2.S COVID-19 vaccine or a placebo. This specimen was peripheral blood, taken in a trial of Ad26.COV2.S vaccine versus placebo. The nucleotide sequence reads TGTGCCAGCAGCTTAATTGGGACGATATACGAGCAGTACTTC. It codes for CASSLIGTIYEQYF.